This T cell receptor (beta chain) stems from a study of shared clonotypes between healthy human individuals. Study context: CD8 memory received one plate per donor, CD8 naive two, CD4 memory three and CD4 naive three.

The data were produced by immunoSEQ multiplex PCR, yet TCRdb's version contains in-frame clones alone and is incomplete. The sample contains 2 million or so clones, roughly 94% of which appear only once. Study observations and caveats: For naive CD4 cells, approximately 5% of clonotypes were shared across a few donors. Non-shared clonotypes had lower generation probabilities than those shared by all four donors. Deeper or shallower sequencing was expected to change how clonotypes are shared among donors.

CD8 cells regarded as naive lacked CD45RO, were positively chosen for CCR7, and omitted terminally differentiated effector memory CD45RA+ cells. Germline CDR1 MGHRA, CDR2 YSYEKL. V dropped 0 bases and J dropped 4 bases, with 9 bases sitting between them. This CDR3 has 14 amino acids. As for this clone: Its antigen remains unidentified.

The origin of this receptor is a man aged 18-30 years in good health. The chain is built from TRBV4-1 and TRBJ1-2; possible D gene TRBD1, 5 bases. The sample taken for sequencing was naive CD8+ T cells sorted from blood. CDR3 DNA sequence: TGCGCCAGCAGCCAAGATGAGGGGAGCTATGGCTACACCTTC. Its translation is CASSQDEGSYGYTF.